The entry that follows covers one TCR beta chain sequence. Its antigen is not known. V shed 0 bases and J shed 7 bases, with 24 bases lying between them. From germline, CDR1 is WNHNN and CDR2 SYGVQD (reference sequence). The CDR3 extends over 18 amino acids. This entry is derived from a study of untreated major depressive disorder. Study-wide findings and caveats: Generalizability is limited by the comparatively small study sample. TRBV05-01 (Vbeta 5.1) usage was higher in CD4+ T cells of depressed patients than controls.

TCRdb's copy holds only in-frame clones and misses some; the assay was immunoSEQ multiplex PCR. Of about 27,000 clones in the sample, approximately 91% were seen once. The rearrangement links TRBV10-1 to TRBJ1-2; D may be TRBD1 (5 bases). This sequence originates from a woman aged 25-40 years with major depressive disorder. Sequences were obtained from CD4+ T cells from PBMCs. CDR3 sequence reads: CASSESTEGYRPGSGYTF. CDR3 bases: TGCGCCAGCAGTGAGTCGACAGAAGGGTACCGACCGGGGAGTGGCTACACCTTC.